One sample yielded the 9 T cell receptor beta chains listed below, sequenced in a study of T cells in Graves' hyperthyroidism and ophthalmopathy. The TCR beta CDR3 regions underwent amplification using RNA transcripts as the source. The primer set for the first-round RT-PCR of the TCR CDR3 was HTBI. TCRdb re-analysed the multiplex PCR reads in MiXCR, keeping a single row per CDR3 protein. In the table there are some 370,000 distinct CDR3 sequences, approximately 18% of which are singletons. The sample taken for sequencing was blood. These receptors were taken from a woman in her 30s with Graves' hyperthyroidism that later progressed to Graves' ophthalmopathy.

At least ten counts were recorded for this clonotype. This sequence joins TRBV28 and TRBJ2-5; possible D gene TRBD2, 5 bases. CDR1 MDHEN and CDR2 SYDVKM come from the germline V gene. Trimming cost V 1 base and J 6 bases, with 15 bases left between them. The CDR3 runs 15 residues. DNA of the CDR3: TGTGCCAGCAGTTTATTGACGGGGATGACGAAGACCCAGTACTTC. Translated: CASSLLTGMTKTQYF. Using reference TRBV28 and TRBJ2-5 for the parts outside the CDR3, the full variable domain is DVKVTQSSRYLVKRTGEKVFLECVQDMDHENMFWYRQDPGLGLRLIYFSYDVKMKEKGDIPEGYSVSREKKERFSLILESASTNQTSMYLCASSLLTGMTKTQYFGPGTRLLVL.

V gene TRBV5-1 combines with J gene TRBJ1-3; 8 bases fit TRBD1. CDR3 length: 16 residues. V shed 2 bases, J shed 3 bases, and the junction held 7 bases outside the gene matches. CDR1 and CDR2 (germline): SGHRS, YFSETQ. The CDR3 is CASSFAQGAIGNTIYF. For the CDR3, the DNA is TGCGCCAGCAGCTTTGCCCAGGGGGCTATTGGAAACACCATATATTTT.

The chain couples TRBV6-1 to TRBJ1-1; D is possibly TRBD1 (5 bases). Trimming removed 3 bases from V and 4 bases from J, with 15 bases in between. The CDR3 runs 15 residues. Germline assignment: CDR1 MNHNS and CDR2 SASEGT. The CDR3 here is CASSEGRGRGTEAFF. The CDR3 DNA follows: TGTGCCAGCAGTGAGGGGAGGGGCAGAGGCACTGAAGCTTTCTTT.

The sample holds many counts of this clonotype. V is TRBV15 and J is TRBJ2-3, with 12 bases identical to TRBD2. The CDR3 covers 16 residues. V gave up 3 bases and J gave up 4 bases; unmatched junction bases: 5. Germline V gene data show CDR1 as LNHNV and CDR2 as YYDKDF (reference sequence). The CDR3: CATSSDASGGADTQYF. The CDR3 nucleotides are TGTGCCACCAGCAGTGATGCTAGCGGGGGGGCAGATACGCAGTATTTT.

The gene calls are TRBV11-2 and TRBJ2-1; 10 nucleotides agree with TRBD1. V gave up 1 base and J gave up 7 bases; unmatched junction bases: 4. CDR1 and CDR2 (germline): SGHAT, FQNNGV. The CDR3 is 15 amino acids. The CDR3 DNA follows: TGTGCCAGCAGCTTAGGGGACAGGGGACAGAATGAGCAGTTCTTC. Translation: CASSLGDRGQNEQFF.

This clonotype was counted at least ten times. V gene TRBV4-1 combines with J gene TRBJ1-1; unclear D gene. In germline, CDR1 is MGHRA, CDR2 YSYEKL. The CDR3 totals 13 residues. V shed 2 bases and J shed 4 bases, with 8 bases lying between them. The CDR3 sequence: CASSQWPGTEAFF. The CDR3 nucleotides read TGCGCCAGCAGCCAATGGCCAGGCACTGAAGCTTTCTTT.

V gene TRBV27 combines with J gene TRBJ1-5; 7 bases agree with TRBD1. The CDR3 sequence is 15 residues long. After removal of 6 bases from V and 2 bases from J, the junction contained 7 bases not matched to a gene. In germline, CDR1 is MNHEY, CDR2 SMNVEV (reference sequence). In DNA, the CDR3 is TGTGCCAGCAGCAAATCAACAGGGGGCAATCAGCCCCAGCATTTT. It yields the protein CASSKSTGGNQPQHF.

The chain carries TRBV6-1 and TRBJ2-4, with 7 nucleotides matching TRBD1. Germline V gene sequence: CDR1 MNHNS, CDR2 SASEGT. The CDR3 runs to 18 residues. With V trimmed by 5 bases and J by 0 bases, 13 bases remained unmatched. CDR3 DNA sequence: TGTGCCAGCAGTAGCGCCGGGACAGCTATTATAGCCAAAAACATTCAGTACTTC. Amino acid sequence: CASSSAGTAIIAKNIQYF.

J is TRBJ2-1 and V is TRBV2; 11 nucleotides match TRBD2. J gave up 5 bases and V 6 bases, and 3 bases lay outside the gene matches. Per germline, CDR1 SNHLY and CDR2 FYNNEI. The CDR3 length is 14 residues. DNA for the CDR3: TGTGCCAGCAGCGGGACTAGCGGTCACAATGAGCAGTTCTTC. This sequence encodes CASSGTSGHNEQFF.